This paragraph reports one T cell receptor (beta chain). Its matching antigen is unknown. Vbeta (60) and Jbeta (13) primers were used in the PCR. In the authors' workflow: About 12 million of some 80 million unique TCR beta chains were shared, per a later count. Assay used: immunoSEQ multiplex PCR; TCRdb lists only in-frame clones, some missing. V and J calls and clone size are those listed in that table; D and trimming were worked out from the DNA. The sample holds 110,000 or so clones; over 80% are singletons and the top ten take roughly 6%. This entry belongs to a study of cytomegalovirus exposure and HLA in healthy donors. Points from the study as a whole: What a later analysis showed was that several of the most significant clusters appeared linked to common viral pathogens. Reportedly, a later analysis found an Asian-associated ancestry cluster had fewer N-insertions than the roughly 630-donor mean. Rare TCR sequences predominated, though certain public TCRs were found in many donors.

V was clipped by 4 bases and J by 4 bases; unmatched bases: 6. The germline V gene encodes CDR1 MDHEN and CDR2 SYDVKM. This CDR3 is built from 16 residues. This receptor was taken from a man younger than 35 in good health and CMV-seronegative. This chain joins TRBV28 and TRBJ2-1, with 11 bases that match TRBD2. The sample consisted of PBMCs. In DNA form, the CDR3 reads TGTGCCAGCAGTTCAAAGACTAGCGGGATTTACAATGAGCAGTTCTTC. Protein: CASSSKTSGIYNEQFF.